These 3 T cell receptor beta chains share one sample of origin, sequenced in a study of blood T cell repertoires in COVID-19. Repertoires were generated with immunoSEQ multiplex PCR, while TCRdb's copy carries only in-frame clones and drops some. The sample consists of tens of thousands of clones, more than 65% of them appearing once. The sample comprised peripheral blood. All receptors derive from a man older than 75 with COVID-19, enrolled during active disease.

The rearrangement uses TRBV27 and TRBJ1-1, with TRBD1 identical over 8 bases. This CDR3 is 17 amino acids long. V shed 4 bases and J 0 bases; nucleotides not matched to a gene: 10. Germline V CDR1 and CDR2: MNHEY, SMNVEV (reference sequence). The CDR3 is CASSSLDRGPLNTEAFF. The CDR3 DNA reads TGTGCCAGCAGTTCCCTCGACAGGGGCCCTTTGAACACTGAAGCTTTCTTT.

The gene calls are TRBV7-3 and TRBJ1-1; possible D gene TRBD1, 6 bases. This CDR3 spans 14 amino acids. The V gene's germline CDR1 is SGHTA and CDR2 FQGTGA. V shed 5 bases and J shed 3 bases, with 13 bases lying between them. The CDR3: CASSPGGGYTEAFF. Here the CDR3 DNA reads TGTGCCAGCAGCCCTGGGGGCGGGTACACTGAAGCTTTCTTT.

V gene TRBV4-3 combines with J gene TRBJ1-1, with D perhaps TRBD1 (6 bases). The CDR3 has 19 amino acids. Trimming pared 0 bases from V and 1 base from J, leaving 21 bases between. From germline, CDR1 is LGHNA and CDR2 YSLEER. DNA of the CDR3: TGCGCCAGCAGCCAAGACCTCCTTGGGGGGGCGCGAAGGAACACTGAAGCTTTCTTT. Residues: CASSQDLLGGARRNTEAFF.